A selection of T cell receptor beta chains follows, all from one sample in a study of metastatic and nonmetastatic thyroid tumors. Through MiXCR, TCRdb re-clonotyped the PCR reads. The repertoire consists of 20,000 to 25,000 clones, with roughly a fifth occurring once and the leading ten covering approximately 7.5%. What was sequenced was blood. These receptor sequences come from a female donor with papillary thyroid cancer or a benign thyroid nodule (not recorded which). Some clones in this sample may be carry-over from other donors' samples. The CDR3 runs from the conserved cysteine through the conserved F or W. The order of the fields is clone size, D gene, J gene, V gene, CDR3 DNA, CDR3 protein. D genes are given only for firm matches. Clone size is shown for a subset of rows, as once, few, many or a class of expanded clone.

clone size: many; D gene: TRBD1; J gene: TRBJ2-7; V gene: TRBV3-1; CDR3 DNA: TGTGCCAGCAGCCAAGTAGCTGGGACAGGGGTCAACGAGCAGTACTTC; CDR3 protein: CASSQVAGTGVNEQYF
clone size: -; D gene: -; J gene: TRBJ1-1; V gene: TRBV20-1; CDR3 DNA: TGCAGTGCTAGACAGGATCTAACCGGGGACACTGACGCTTTCTTT; CDR3 protein: CSARQDLTGDTDAFF
clone size: many; D gene: -; J gene: TRBJ2-1; V gene: TRBV5-1; CDR3 DNA: TGCGCCAGCAGCTTGGCTGGTGGGGGGACCCTCGTTGAGCAGTTCTTC; CDR3 protein: CASSLAGGGTLVEQFF
clone size: -; D gene: -; J gene: TRBJ2-5; V gene: TRBV7-2; CDR3 DNA: TGTGTCAGCAGCTCACAAAGCGGTGGGCGAGAGACCCAGTACTTC; CDR3 protein: CVSSSQSGGRETQYF
clone size: once; D gene: -; J gene: TRBJ2-1; V gene: TRBV20-1; CDR3 DNA: TGCAGTGCCCGGGAGTTGAGGGACAATGAGCAGTTCTTC; CDR3 protein: CSARELRDNEQFF
clone size: few; D gene: TRBD2; J gene: TRBJ2-1; V gene: TRBV27; CDR3 DNA: TGTGCCAGCAGTTTACGTGGACTAGCGGGAGGCTCCAATGAGCAGTTCTTC; CDR3 protein: CASSLRGLAGGSNEQFF
clone size: many; D gene: TRBD1; J gene: TRBJ1-2; V gene: TRBV12-5; CDR3 DNA: TGTGCTAGTGCCTTCGGACAGGGGAGATTGTTCGGCTACACCTTC; CDR3 protein: CASAFGQGRLFGYTF
clone size: -; D gene: -; J gene: TRBJ1-2; V gene: TRBV4-2; CDR3 DNA: TGTGCCAGCAGCCAATATCTAGGGACCATCTATGGCTACACCTTC; CDR3 protein: CASSQYLGTIYGYTF
clone size: many; D gene: -; J gene: TRBJ2-7; V gene: TRBV18; CDR3 DNA: TGTGCCAGCTCACCGTCTAGGGGCTACGAGCAGTACTTC; CDR3 protein: CASSPSRGYEQYF
clone size: -; D gene: TRBD1; J gene: TRBJ1-1; V gene: TRBV19; CDR3 DNA: TGTGCCAGTAGTGTACGACAGGGGGCCACTGAAGCTTTCTTT; CDR3 protein: CASSVRQGATEAFF
clone size: many; D gene: -; J gene: TRBJ1-5; V gene: TRBV6-5; CDR3 DNA: TGTGCCAGCAGTTACTCTAAGACCCTCACCCAGCCCCAGCATTTT; CDR3 protein: CASSYSKTLTQPQHF
clone size: many; D gene: TRBD1; J gene: TRBJ1-4; V gene: TRBV4-2; CDR3 DNA: TGTGCCAGCAGCCAAGAGCTAACAGGGGGCCCTGAAAAACTGTTTTTT; CDR3 protein: CASSQELTGGPEKLFF
clone size: many; D gene: -; J gene: TRBJ2-3; V gene: TRBV4-3; CDR3 DNA: TGCGCCAGCAGCCAAGATACCGGCACAGATACGCAGTATTTT; CDR3 protein: CASSQDTGTDTQYF
clone size: many; D gene: -; J gene: TRBJ1-6; V gene: TRBV20-1; CDR3 DNA: TGCAGTGCCCGGGACACCTATAATTCACCCCTCCACTTT; CDR3 protein: CSARDTYNSPLHF
clone size: -; D gene: -; J gene: TRBJ1-1; V gene: TRBV30; CDR3 DNA: TGTGCCTGGAGTGCCTGGGGCGACACTGAAGCTTTCTTT; CDR3 protein: CAWSAWGDTEAFF